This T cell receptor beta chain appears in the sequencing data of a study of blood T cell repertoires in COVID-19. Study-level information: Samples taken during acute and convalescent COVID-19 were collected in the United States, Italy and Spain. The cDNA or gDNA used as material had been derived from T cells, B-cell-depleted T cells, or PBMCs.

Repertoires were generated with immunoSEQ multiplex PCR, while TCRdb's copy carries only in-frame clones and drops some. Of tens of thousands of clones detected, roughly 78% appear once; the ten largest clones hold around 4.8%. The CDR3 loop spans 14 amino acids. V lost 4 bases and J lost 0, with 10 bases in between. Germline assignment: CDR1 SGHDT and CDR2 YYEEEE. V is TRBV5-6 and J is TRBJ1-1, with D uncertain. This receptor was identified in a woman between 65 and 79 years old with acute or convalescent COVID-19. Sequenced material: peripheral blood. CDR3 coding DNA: TGTGCCAGCAGCCGAGGGCGGGTGAACACTGAAGCTTTCTTT. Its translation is CASSRGRVNTEAFF.